This TCR beta chain originates from a study of neurological immune-mediated disorders (dated by TCRdb to about 2019). In the study overall: Using UMI-based sequencing, the study compared peripheral blood TCR-beta repertoires from patients with HTLV-I-associated myelopathy (HAM/TSP), patients with multiple sclerosis, and healthy controls. Alongside PBMC samples, the set of 106 TCR-beta libraries contained longitudinal samples, technical triplicates, and paired CD4+ and CD8+ T-cell subsets that had been sorted. The cohort included approximately 70 subjects: approximately 14 with HAM/TSP, around 34 with multiple sclerosis, and approximately 20 healthy controls. What the study reported, not specific to this receptor: No identical CDR3 amino acid sequences were shared among expanded clones across subjects, suggesting private TCR-beta repertoires in all groups. The highest TCR clonal expansion was observed in HAM/TSP patients, whereas the lowest was observed in MS patients, even when compared with healthy controls.

The healthy controls were volunteers from a blood bank in Maryland, USA. For unsorted PBMC libraries, 2 million PBMCs were used after storage in RNAlater at -80 degrees C until RNA extraction. Peripheral blood underwent Ficoll-Hypaque density gradient centrifugation to isolate PBMCs, which were then cryopreserved in liquid nitrogen. cDNA was synthesized by template-switch 5'RACE using a primer with a 10-nucleotide random unique molecular identifier that tagged each TCR transcript. Every sequencing run yielded over 170 million TCR-beta sequences covering 15-18 subjects. The RNeasy kit was used to extract total RNA. Using the KAPA Real-time Library Amplification kit, TCR-beta VDJ regions were amplified with primers for the TCR constant region and the 5'RACE anchor. Sample indexes and Illumina adaptors were added in a first PCR, after which library yield was increased in a second PCR. After purification with Ampure beads, the TCR product of roughly 650 bp was size-selected on a 2% E-gel SizeSelection system. Before pooling, libraries had their quality checked on a Bioanalyzer, their concentration measured with Qubit, and their quantity determined with the Kapa Library Quantification kit. An Illumina HiSeq 2500 was used to sequence the libraries paired-end at 2 x 150 bp. To increase sequence diversity, roughly 25-31% phiX was spiked into each library pool. As for the original processing: The UMI-based MiGEC pipeline processed quality-filtered reads and removed over 75% of raw TCR sequences during error correction. IMGT germline references were used for aligning VDJ genes, and each clonotype was defined as a unique CDR3 amino acid sequence together with its V-J genes. Clonal expansion, Shannon diversity and CDR3 relatedness were evaluated with VDJtools (CalcPairwiseDistances, ClusterSamples), while phylogenetic trees were built in CLCbio workbench. A clone was classed as expanded if it had 8 or more unique UMIs, a cutoff based on coefficient-of-variation modelling across technical triplicates. TCRdb reran the public reads through fastp at Q25 and MiXCR, keeping productive beta chains. For every CDR3 protein sequence, its rows merge into one entry that carries the most common genes and DNA. For this entry, the V and J calls and clone size follow TCRdb and not the study's own pipeline. The sample has over 25,000 distinct CDR3 sequences on record, 9.5% to 13% of them singletons. The ten largest clones add up to 5.8% of the sample.

Measured from the cysteine to the phenylalanine, the CDR3 is 14 residues long. CDR3 DNA only is kept here, 42 bases in frame from base 1. The V and J ends are trimmed by 7 bases and 3 bases, leaving 16 bases between them. The germline V gene supplies CDR1 SGHRS and CDR2 YFSETQ. At least ten counts were recorded for this clonotype. The target of this receptor is not known. Per-base quality was not reported, and no clone a single base away is much larger than it. This clonotype was obtained from a woman aged 55-70 years in good health. Material: PBMCs. The chain was built from TRBV5-1 and TRBJ2-5; the D call is possibly TRBD1 or TRBD2, each sharing 5 bases. The sequenced DNA: TGCGCCAGCTCCGTTAGAGGGGAGAAAGAGACCCAGTACTTC. This is translated as CASSVRGEKETQYF.